This is a list of T cell receptor beta chains from one sample in a study of blood T cell repertoires in COVID-19. TCRdb's copy holds only in-frame clones and misses some; the assay was immunoSEQ multiplex PCR. Among 95,000 to 150,000 clones listed, about four fifths were seen once. Specimen: peripheral blood. These receptors came from a man aged 60 to 69 with acute or convalescent COVID-19. CDR3s include the opening cysteine and the closing phenylalanine or tryptophan. A D gene is named only where the DNA matches it firmly. The size of a clone is reported for some rows only, either as once, few or many, or as a class for expanded clones.

D gene: TRBD2; V gene: TRBV15; clone size: .; J gene: TRBJ2-3; CDR3 DNA: TGTGCCACCAGCAGAGATTCCCCAAAAAGCGGGAGGCTCAAATTAGGGACAGATACGCAGTATTTT; CDR3 protein: CATSRDSPKSGRLKLGTDTQYF
D gene: TRBD2; V gene: TRBV24-1; clone size: .; J gene: TRBJ2-1; CDR3 DNA: TGTGCCACCAGTGATGCCTCCGGACTAGCGGGAGTCGATGAGCAGTTCTTC; CDR3 protein: CATSDASGLAGVDEQFF
D gene: TRBD1; V gene: TRBV7-9; clone size: .; J gene: TRBJ1-2; CDR3 DNA: TGTGCCAGCAGCTCCACGACAGGGGAGCCGGGTGGCTACACCTTC; CDR3 protein: CASSSTTGEPGGYTF
D gene: .; V gene: TRBV19; clone size: .; J gene: TRBJ2-3; CDR3 DNA: TGTGCCAGTAGTTTTGGACATACGGTCACAGATACGCAGTATTTT; CDR3 protein: CASSFGHTVTDTQYF
D gene: .; V gene: TRBV30; clone size: few; J gene: TRBJ2-7; CDR3 DNA: TGTGCCTGCAGGAGGGGCAGCAATTACGAGCAGTACTTC; CDR3 protein: CACRRGSNYEQYF
D gene: TRBD1; V gene: TRBV27; clone size: .; J gene: TRBJ2-7; CDR3 DNA: TGTGCCAGCAGTTTGAGGCAGGGGGTCAACGAGCAGTACTTC; CDR3 protein: CASSLRQGVNEQYF
D gene: .; V gene: TRBV5-1; clone size: .; J gene: TRBJ2-7; CDR3 DNA: TGCGCCAGCAGCTTGGCCCCGTCGGGGGAGCAGTACTTC; CDR3 protein: CASSLAPSGEQYF
D gene: .; V gene: TRBV29-1; clone size: .; J gene: TRBJ2-3; CDR3 DNA: TGCAGCGTTCTAGGCAGGGGAGGCACAGATACGCAGTATTTT; CDR3 protein: CSVLGRGGTDTQYF
D gene: .; V gene: TRBV28; clone size: .; J gene: TRBJ1-1; CDR3 DNA: TGTGCCAGCAGTTTAGTCAGATACACTGAAGCTTTCTTT; CDR3 protein: CASSLVRYTEAFF
D gene: TRBD1; V gene: TRBV18; clone size: .; J gene: TRBJ1-1; CDR3 DNA: TGTGCCAGCTCACGTACCGGGACAGGGCTTGAAGCTTTCTTT; CDR3 protein: CASSRTGTGLEAFF
D gene: .; V gene: TRBV7-9; clone size: .; J gene: TRBJ1-2; CDR3 DNA: TGTGCCAGCAGCTTATTCGCGGAGACAGGCTATGGCTACACCTTC; CDR3 protein: CASSLFAETGYGYTF
D gene: .; V gene: TRBV3-1/TRBV3-2; clone size: few; J gene: TRBJ2-7; CDR3 DNA: TGTGCCAGCAGCCAAGGGGCTCCCTACGAGCAGTACTTC; CDR3 protein: CASSQGAPYEQYF
D gene: .; V gene: TRBV2; clone size: .; J gene: TRBJ2-5; CDR3 DNA: TGTGCCAGCAGCCGAACAGGCAACCAAGAGACCCAGTACTTC; CDR3 protein: CASSRTGNQETQYF
D gene: TRBD1; V gene: TRBV28; clone size: few; J gene: TRBJ1-6; CDR3 DNA: TGTGCCAGCAGTACTATGGACAGGGACTATAATTCACCCCTCCACTTT; CDR3 protein: CASSTMDRDYNSPLHF
D gene: TRBD2; V gene: TRBV29-1; clone size: .; J gene: TRBJ2-3; CDR3 DNA: TGCAGCGTTGCCAGCGGGGGACGCACAGATACGCAGTATTTT; CDR3 protein: CSVASGGRTDTQYF
D gene: TRBD1; V gene: TRBV7-9; clone size: .; J gene: TRBJ2-1; CDR3 DNA: TGTGCCAGCAGTCACACCACCACAGGGGTCGGCGATGAGCAGTTCTTC; CDR3 protein: CASSHTTTGVGDEQFF
D gene: .; V gene: TRBV5-1; clone size: .; J gene: TRBJ1-1; CDR3 DNA: TGCGCCAGCAGCTTCGCCCCCCATTTATTTCAGGGATTCACTGAAGCTTTCTTT; CDR3 protein: CASSFAPHLFQGFTEAFF
D gene: .; V gene: TRBV9; clone size: once; J gene: TRBJ1-5; CDR3 DNA: TGTGCCAGCAGCGTAGGGTGGGGGGACCATAGCAATCAGCCCCAGCATTTT; CDR3 protein: CASSVGWGDHSNQPQHF
D gene: TRBD2; V gene: TRBV29-1; clone size: few; J gene: TRBJ2-7; CDR3 DNA: TGCAGCGGCACCGGGGCCGGGGGGTCCTACGAGCAGTACTTC; CDR3 protein: CSGTGAGGSYEQYF
D gene: .; V gene: TRBV2; clone size: .; J gene: TRBJ2-7; CDR3 DNA: TGTGCCAGCAGTGACGGACAATCCTACGAGCAGTACTTC; CDR3 protein: CASSDGQSYEQYF
D gene: .; V gene: TRBV3-1/TRBV3-2; clone size: few; J gene: TRBJ1-4; CDR3 DNA: TGTGCCAGCAGCCAAGAGAGAGAAAAACTGTTTTTT; CDR3 protein: CASSQEREKLFF
D gene: TRBD2; V gene: TRBV28; clone size: few; J gene: TRBJ2-7; CDR3 DNA: TGTGCCAGCAGTTTACCCCCGGGCGGGAGGTCCTACGAGCAGTACTTC; CDR3 protein: CASSLPPGGRSYEQYF
D gene: .; V gene: TRBV19; clone size: once; J gene: TRBJ2-3; CDR3 DNA: TGTGCCAGTAGTATAGGAGGGTCGGATACGCAGTATTTT; CDR3 protein: CASSIGGSDTQYF
D gene: .; V gene: TRBV6-5; clone size: .; J gene: TRBJ1-5; CDR3 DNA: TGTGCCAGCAGTTACTTGGGGGCATCGGGCAATCAGCCCCAGCATTTT; CDR3 protein: CASSYLGASGNQPQHF
D gene: .; V gene: TRBV5-1; clone size: .; J gene: TRBJ1-6; CDR3 DNA: TGCGCCAGCAGCTTGGGACAGTCATCTTTCGCCTATAATTCACCCCTCCACTTT; CDR3 protein: CASSLGQSSFAYNSPLHF
D gene: .; V gene: TRBV9; clone size: .; J gene: TRBJ2-3; CDR3 DNA: TGTGCCAGCAGCGTACACAGGGCTAGCACAGATACGCAGTATTTT; CDR3 protein: CASSVHRASTDTQYF
D gene: TRBD1; V gene: TRBV11-2; clone size: .; J gene: TRBJ2-2; CDR3 DNA: TGTGCCAGCAGCTCCGGACCTAGCAGGGGGCGCGGCGGGGAGCTGTTTTTT; CDR3 protein: CASSSGPSRGRGGELFF
D gene: TRBD2; V gene: TRBV6-5; clone size: .; J gene: TRBJ2-7; CDR3 DNA: TGTGCCAGCAGGGGGTCGATAGCGGGCGCGGCCGAGCAGTACTTC; CDR3 protein: CASRGSIAGAAEQYF
D gene: TRBD1; V gene: TRBV18; clone size: .; J gene: TRBJ2-2; CDR3 DNA: TGTGCCAGCTCGGAGGGACAGGGGGCAATCACCGGGGAGCTGTTTTTT; CDR3 protein: CASSEGQGAITGELFF
D gene: TRBD1; V gene: TRBV2; clone size: .; J gene: TRBJ1-6; CDR3 DNA: TGTGCCAGCAGTCTCACAGGGGCCAATTCACCCCTCCACTTT; CDR3 protein: CASSLTGANSPLHF
D gene: .; V gene: TRBV7-2; clone size: .; J gene: TRBJ1-3; CDR3 DNA: TGTGCCAGCACCCTCGGGCTGGACAAAAACACCATATATTTT; CDR3 protein: CASTLGLDKNTIYF
D gene: TRBD1; V gene: TRBV5-1; clone size: .; J gene: TRBJ2-2; CDR3 DNA: TGCGCCAGCAGCTGGGACAGGGATACAGGGGAGCTGTTTTTT; CDR3 protein: CASSWDRDTGELFF
D gene: TRBD1; V gene: TRBV5-4; clone size: .; J gene: TRBJ1-1; CDR3 DNA: TGTGCCAGCAGCTTGCCACAGGGGATTGGGACTGAAGCTTTCTTT; CDR3 protein: CASSLPQGIGTEAFF
D gene: .; V gene: TRBV28; clone size: once; J gene: TRBJ1-4; CDR3 DNA: TGTGCCGGCTCTCGTAACGCGGATGAAAAACTGTTTTTT; CDR3 protein: CAGSRNADEKLFF
D gene: .; V gene: TRBV4-1; clone size: .; J gene: TRBJ2-7; CDR3 DNA: TGCGCCGCCGGCTCAGGGGAGGGCTACGAGCAGTACTTC; CDR3 protein: CAAGSGEGYEQYF
D gene: .; V gene: TRBV7-3; clone size: once; J gene: TRBJ2-3; CDR3 DNA: TGTGCCAGCAGCAGGACAGGCACAGATACGCAGTATTTT; CDR3 protein: CASSRTGTDTQYF
D gene: .; V gene: TRBV28; clone size: .; J gene: TRBJ1-1; CDR3 DNA: TGTGCCAGCAGTTTAACTCCAAACACTGAAGCTTTCTTT; CDR3 protein: CASSLTPNTEAFF
D gene: .; V gene: TRBV5-5; clone size: .; J gene: TRBJ1-1; CDR3 DNA: TGTGCCAGCAGCTTGTCCCTCAGAGAGGGGAACACTGAAGCTTTCTTT; CDR3 protein: CASSLSLREGNTEAFF
D gene: TRBD2; V gene: TRBV7-9; clone size: .; J gene: TRBJ2-1; CDR3 DNA: TGTGCCAGCAGCCCCTACCCCGGGACTAGCGGGGACCATGAGCAGTTCTTC; CDR3 protein: CASSPYPGTSGDHEQFF
D gene: TRBD1; V gene: TRBV24-1; clone size: .; J gene: TRBJ2-5; CDR3 DNA: TGTGCCACTGGGACAGATCTAGGGACCCAGTACTTC; CDR3 protein: CATGTDLGTQYF
D gene: .; V gene: TRBV7-9; clone size: .; J gene: TRBJ1-6; CDR3 DNA: TGTGCCAGCAGCAAGTTTTCAGGTTATTCACCCCTCCACTTT; CDR3 protein: CASSKFSGYSPLHF
D gene: TRBD1; V gene: TRBV13; clone size: .; J gene: TRBJ1-2; CDR3 DNA: TGTGCCAGCAGCATGGGACAGGGTAACTATGGCTACACCTTC; CDR3 protein: CASSMGQGNYGYTF
D gene: TRBD2; V gene: TRBV7-2; clone size: .; J gene: TRBJ2-1; CDR3 DNA: TGTGCCAGCAGCTTAGGAGGAGCGGGAGGTTACAATGAGCAGTTCTTC; CDR3 protein: CASSLGGAGGYNEQFF
D gene: .; V gene: TRBV7-2; clone size: .; J gene: TRBJ1-2; CDR3 DNA: TGTGCCAGCAGCTTACCAGGCACCCTGCCTTTCTATGGCTACACCTTC; CDR3 protein: CASSLPGTLPFYGYTF
D gene: .; V gene: TRBV11-2; clone size: .; J gene: TRBJ1-1; CDR3 DNA: TGTGCCAGCAGCCCCCTGAGGAACACTGAAGCTTTCTTT; CDR3 protein: CASSPLRNTEAFF
D gene: TRBD2; V gene: TRBV6-5; clone size: .; J gene: TRBJ2-3; CDR3 DNA: TGTGCCAGCAGTTACGGAGCGGGAGGGTCCACAGATACGCAGTATTTT; CDR3 protein: CASSYGAGGSTDTQYF
D gene: .; V gene: TRBV5-6; clone size: .; J gene: TRBJ1-1; CDR3 DNA: TGTGCCAGCAGCTCCGCAGGGCAGGCGAACACTGAAGCTTTCTTT; CDR3 protein: CASSSAGQANTEAFF
D gene: TRBD1; V gene: TRBV11-2; clone size: .; J gene: TRBJ1-4; CDR3 DNA: TGTGCCAGCAGCTCCGACAGGGGGCCTAATGAAAAACTGTTTTTT; CDR3 protein: CASSSDRGPNEKLFF
D gene: .; V gene: TRBV5-1; clone size: .; J gene: TRBJ2-5; CDR3 DNA: TGCGCCAGCAGCCGGGGAGCGGTCCAAGAGACCCAGTACTTC; CDR3 protein: CASSRGAVQETQYF
D gene: .; V gene: TRBV3-1/TRBV3-2; clone size: .; J gene: TRBJ1-5; CDR3 DNA: TGTGCCAGCAGCCAAGATAGTAGTCAGCCCCAGCATTTT; CDR3 protein: CASSQDSSQPQHF
D gene: TRBD1; V gene: TRBV24-1; clone size: .; J gene: TRBJ2-3; CDR3 DNA: TGTGCCACCAGCCAGGGACAGGGTGGGAAAGATACGCAGTATTTT; CDR3 protein: CATSQGQGGKDTQYF
D gene: TRBD2; V gene: TRBV5-4; clone size: .; J gene: TRBJ2-3; CDR3 DNA: TGTGCCAGCAGCTTGGGCGGACTAGCGGGAGCTGGAGATACGCAGTATTTT; CDR3 protein: CASSLGGLAGAGDTQYF
D gene: TRBD1; V gene: TRBV15; clone size: .; J gene: TRBJ1-1; CDR3 DNA: TGTGCCACCAGCGGAGACAGGGGCCTGAACACTGAAGCTTTCTTT; CDR3 protein: CATSGDRGLNTEAFF
D gene: TRBD1; V gene: TRBV14; clone size: .; J gene: TRBJ1-1; CDR3 DNA: TGTGCCAGCAGCCAAGAGATCAGGGGGTGGAACACTGAAGCTTTCTTT; CDR3 protein: CASSQEIRGWNTEAFF
D gene: .; V gene: TRBV27; clone size: .; J gene: TRBJ1-5; CDR3 DNA: TGTGCCAGCAGTCCCAAAATTGGTCCAGAACTACCTTATCAGCCCCAGCATTTT; CDR3 protein: CASSPKIGPELPYQPQHF